Detailed here is one T cell receptor (beta chain). Its specificity is not known. The sample belongs to a study of cytomegalovirus exposure and HLA in healthy donors. Looking at the study overall: Unique TCR beta sequences numbering around 110 million came from approximately 180 million T cells in an earlier analysis. Study conclusions and caveats: As immune exposure information, only CMV serostatus was available. Through in vitro validation, a few CMV-associated chains were shown to be specific for CMV antigens. The number of N-insertions in an Asian-associated ancestry cluster was reportedly below the roughly 670-donor mean in a later analysis.

This CDR3 contains 12 residues. Germline loops: CDR1 MDHEN, CDR2 SYDVKM. The germline V and J ends were trimmed by 6 bases and 3 bases, with 9 bases remaining between them. PCR employed 60 Vbeta and 13 Jbeta primers. Clones were read by immunoSEQ multiplex PCR, and TCRdb kept only the in-frame ones, dropping some. The profile shows 60,000 to 65,000 clones, roughly 70% of them singletons. This receptor was obtained from a man aged 45-65 years in good health and CMV-seropositive. The sequenced sample was PBMCs. The chain has TRBV28 and TRBJ2-7, with D perhaps matching TRBD1 (5 bases). CDR3 residues: CASRTTVYEQYF. CDR3 DNA sequence: TGTGCCAGCAGGACGACAGTCTACGAGCAGTACTTC.